Listed below are T cell receptor beta chains from one sample, sequenced in a study of blood T cell repertoires in COVID-19. Method: immunoSEQ multiplex PCR; TCRdb's copy keeps in-frame clones and lacks some. The table shows around 91,000 clones, with around 85% occurring only once. The sequenced material came from peripheral blood. All receptors come from a man of 80 years or more with acute or convalescent COVID-19. Each CDR3 is given with its conserved first and last residue. D genes are given only for firm matches. Where a row states a size, it is once, few, many or the class of an expanded clone; other rows omit it.

>NA|TRBV9|NA|TRBJ1-5
CASSVAAGINQPQHF
TGTGCCAGCAGCGTAGCAGCGGGGATCAATCAGCCCCAGCATTTT
>NA|TRBV5-4|NA|TRBJ2-7
CASSSPGRFHEQYF
TGTGCCAGCAGCTCTCCAGGGCGCTTCCACGAGCAGTACTTC
>NA|TRBV6-5|NA|TRBJ2-7
CASSLTGIIYEQYF
TGTGCCAGCAGTTTAACAGGGATTATCTACGAGCAGTACTTC
>NA|TRBV9|TRBD1|TRBJ1-4
CASSGGQGREKLFF
TGTGCCAGCAGCGGTGGACAGGGACGGGAAAAACTGTTTTTT
>NA|TRBV28|NA|TRBJ1-2
CASRGAGEPAEGYTF
TGTGCCAGCAGGGGGGCAGGCGAGCCGGCGGAGGGCTACACCTTC
>NA|TRBV5-4|NA|TRBJ1-5
CASSSEREGQPQHF
TGTGCCAGCAGCTCCGAACGGGAAGGTCAGCCCCAGCATTTT
>NA|TRBV2|NA|TRBJ1-4
CASIKQGRLEKLFF
TGTGCCAGCATCAAACAGGGCCGACTCGAAAAACTGTTTTTT
>NA|TRBV7-6|TRBD2|TRBJ2-2
CASSMTSGSPGELFF
TGTGCCAGCAGCATGACTAGCGGGAGTCCCGGGGAGCTGTTTTTT
>NA|TRBV23-1|TRBD1|TRBJ1-2
CASRHGTGVIEEETF
TGCGCCAGCAGGCATGGGACAGGGGTAATTGAAGAAGAAACCTTC
>once|TRBV10-2|NA|TRBJ1-2
CASSRGRYGYTF
TGCGCCAGCAGTAGGGGTCGCTATGGCTACACCTTC
>NA|TRBV5-1|NA|TRBJ2-1
CASSLVRGQWNEQFF
TGCGCCAGCAGCTTGGTTAGGGGTCAGTGGAATGAGCAGTTCTTC
>NA|TRBV3-1/TRBV3-2|TRBD1|TRBJ1-3
CASSLGQFGNTIYF
TGTGCCAGCAGCCTGGGACAGTTTGGAAACACCATATATTTT
>NA|TRBV27|TRBD2|TRBJ2-7
CASSSGLATYVEQYF
TGTGCCAGCAGTTCGGGACTAGCCACGTACGTGGAGCAATACTTC
>once|TRBV14|NA|TRBJ2-3
CASSQPGKQYF
TGTGCCAGCAGCCAGCCGGGGAAGCAGTATTTT
>NA|TRBV5-1|TRBD2|TRBJ2-1
CASQLSSGNLNEQFF
TGCGCCAGTCAACTAAGTAGCGGGAACCTCAATGAGCAGTTCTTC
>once|TRBV20-1|TRBD1|TRBJ1-6
CSASRQGQYNSPLHF
TGCAGTGCTAGTCGACAGGGGCAATATAATTCACCCCTCCACTTT
>NA|TRBV18|NA|TRBJ2-2
CASSPMLWNTGELFF
TGTGCCAGCTCACCAATGCTATGGAACACCGGGGAGCTGTTTTTT
>NA|TRBV11-2|NA|TRBJ1-6
CASSLDGGTSPIHF
TGTGCCAGCAGCTTAGATGGGGGGACCTCCCCCATCCACTTT
>NA|TRBV11-2|TRBD1|TRBJ1-5
CASSLDGTGPQPQHF
TGTGCCAGCAGCTTAGACGGGACAGGCCCCCAGCCCCAGCATTTT
>NA|TRBV30|TRBD1|TRBJ1-1
CAWSPQQGGRTEAFF
TGTGCCTGGAGTCCCCAACAGGGGGGTAGGACTGAAGCTTTCTTT
>NA|TRBV6-1|NA|TRBJ2-2
CASSEGGPNTGELFF
TGTGCCAGCAGTGAAGGGGGCCCGAACACCGGGGAGCTGTTTTTT
>once|TRBV18|NA|TRBJ2-5
CASSLGQLGIQETQYF
TGTGCCAGCTCGCTGGGACAACTCGGCATCCAAGAGACCCAGTACTTC